These T cell receptor beta chains were read from a single sample in a study of blood T cell repertoires in COVID-19. Sequencing used immunoSEQ multiplex PCR; TCRdb keeps in-frame clones, though not all of them. This table has about 78,000 clones, approximately 92% appearing once. The sequenced material came from peripheral blood. These receptors came from an elderly woman with acute or convalescent COVID-19. CDR3s include the opening cysteine and the closing phenylalanine or tryptophan. D genes are given only for firm matches. Some rows have no size entry. The others give once, few or many, or a class for an expanded clone.

CDR3aa	CDR3nt	j_gene	abundance	v_gene	d_gene
CASSKARGDYTF	TGTGCCAGCAGCAAAGCGCGGGGGGATTACACCTTC	TRBJ1-2	-	TRBV21-1	-
CASSLPSGTSYEQYF	TGTGCCAGCAGCTTGCCTAGCGGGACCTCCTACGAGCAGTACTTC	TRBJ2-7	-	TRBV5-5	TRBD2
CASSLRGGSEQYF	TGTGCCAGCAGCTTGCGAGGGGGAAGCGAGCAGTACTTC	TRBJ2-7	-	TRBV7-6	-
CASSLTGSRFGSPLHF	TGTGCCAGCAGCCTCACCGGGTCTAGGTTTGGCTCACCCCTCCACTTT	TRBJ1-6	-	TRBV7-2	-
CASSLDARLTNGYTF	TGTGCCAGCAGCTTAGATGCCCGCCTGACAAATGGCTACACCTTC	TRBJ1-2	-	TRBV7-2	-
CASSDRAWSNQPQHF	TGTGCCAGCAGTGACAGGGCTTGGAGCAATCAGCCCCAGCATTTT	TRBJ1-5	-	TRBV6-1	-
CASSQGHVNQPQHF	TGTGCCAGCAGCCAAGGACACGTCAATCAGCCCCAGCATTTT	TRBJ1-5	-	TRBV3-1/TRBV3-2	-
CASSPVRGLTYEQYF	TGTGCCAGCAGCCCAGTTCGGGGGTTAACCTACGAGCAGTACTTC	TRBJ2-7	-	TRBV7-9	-
CASSLTRGEQYF	TGCGCCAGCAGCCTGACCCGGGGCGAGCAGTACTTC	TRBJ2-7	few	TRBV5-1	-
CASSLVGQGPYEQYF	TGTGCCAGCAGCTTAGTAGGACAGGGCCCCTACGAGCAGTACTTC	TRBJ2-7	-	TRBV11-2	TRBD1
CASSRNRERNQPQHF	TGTGCCAGCAGTCGAAACAGGGAGCGGAATCAGCCCCAGCATTTT	TRBJ1-5	-	TRBV27	-
CASSQRGPGQGIREQYF	TGTGCCAGCAGCCAACGTGGCCCCGGACAGGGGATTCGCGAGCAGTACTTC	TRBJ2-7	-	TRBV3-1/TRBV3-2	TRBD1
CASSLLQGANEQYF	TGCGCCAGCAGCTTACTACAGGGGGCGAACGAGCAGTACTTC	TRBJ2-7	-	TRBV5-1	TRBD1
CASSQDWQGDSPLHF	TGTGCCAGCAGCCAAGATTGGCAGGGGGATTCACCCCTCCACTTT	TRBJ1-6	-	TRBV3-1/TRBV3-2	TRBD1
CASSQDPNRGQETQYF	TGTGCCAGCAGCCAAGATCCGAATAGGGGGCAAGAGACCCAGTACTTC	TRBJ2-5	-	TRBV4-2	-
CASSARGGTEAFF	TGTGCCAGCAGCGCCCGGGGGGGCACTGAAGCTTTCTTT	TRBJ1-1	-	TRBV7-3	-
CASSSAGLLHEQFF	TGTGCCAGCAGCTCGGCGGGACTCCTCCATGAGCAGTTCTTC	TRBJ2-1	-	TRBV11-1	-
CASSPGGSSTDTQYF	TGTGCCAGCAGTCCCGGAGGGTCCAGCACAGATACGCAGTATTTT	TRBJ2-3	-	TRBV6-6	-
CASSPPARTTGELFF	TGTGCCAGCTCACCACCCGCCAGGACTACCGGGGAGCTGTTTTTT	TRBJ2-2	once	TRBV18	-
CASSTLAANEQFF	TGTGCCAGTAGTACACTAGCCGCCAATGAGCAGTTCTTC	TRBJ2-1	once	TRBV19	-
CASSLGGSNEKLFF	TGTGCCAGCAGCTTAGGCGGGAGTAATGAAAAACTGTTTTTT	TRBJ1-4	-	TRBV7-6	-
CSVEGRGRGVETQYF	TGCAGCGTTGAAGGGCGCGGCAGGGGGGTGGAGACCCAGTACTTC	TRBJ2-5	-	TRBV29-1	-
CASRGTGVDNGYTF	TGTGCCAGTAGGGGGACAGGGGTTGATAATGGCTACACCTTC	TRBJ1-2	-	TRBV19	TRBD1
CASSLELASNEQYF	TGCGCCAGCAGCTTGGAGCTAGCATCTAACGAGCAGTACTTC	TRBJ2-7	-	TRBV5-1	-
CASSPFYGTRTDTQYF	TGTGCCAGCAGCCCCTTTTACGGGACTAGGACAGATACGCAGTATTTT	TRBJ2-3	-	TRBV7-2	TRBD2
CASSLEGVPLNNSPLHF	TGCGCCAGCAGCTTGGAGGGGGTGCCTCTAAATAATTCACCCCTCCACTTT	TRBJ1-6	-	TRBV5-1	-
CASSPQLADTQYF	TGTGCCAGCTCACCACAGCTTGCAGATACGCAGTATTTT	TRBJ2-3	-	TRBV18	-
CASSSGQGGTDTQYF	TGCGCCAGCAGCTCGGGTCAAGGCGGCACAGATACGCAGTATTTT	TRBJ2-3	-	TRBV5-1	-
CASSITPNRGNLNPVF	TGTGCCAGTAGTATAACCCCAAACAGGGGAAATCTGAATCCCGTGTTC	TRBJ1-2	-	TRBV19	TRBD1
CASSPPGTIWNEQFF	TGTGCCAGCTCACCGCCCGGGACTATATGGAATGAGCAGTTCTTC	TRBJ2-1	-	TRBV18	TRBD2
CASSQSGGQGADQPQHF	TGTGCCAGCAGCCAAAGTGGAGGACAGGGGGCAGATCAGCCCCAGCATTTT	TRBJ1-5	-	TRBV4-2	TRBD1
CASSSPILREASYNEQFF	TGTGCCAGCAGTTCCCCCATTTTGCGGGAGGCCTCCTACAATGAGCAGTTCTTC	TRBJ2-1	-	TRBV28	TRBD2
CASSETGSGSPLHF	TGTGCCAGCAGCGAGACAGGAAGTGGGTCACCCCTCCACTTT	TRBJ1-6	-	TRBV2	-
CASSRQGAGNQPQHF	TGTGCCAGTAGTAGACAGGGGGCTGGCAATCAGCCCCAGCATTTT	TRBJ1-5	-	TRBV19	TRBD1
CASSGGGKNGYTF	TGTGCCAGCAGCGGCGGGGGGAAGAACGGCTACACCTTC	TRBJ1-2	-	TRBV12-3/TRBV12-4	-
CATSSTGTGNTEAFF	TGTGCCACCAGCAGTACCGGGACAGGGAACACTGAAGCTTTCTTT	TRBJ1-1	-	TRBV15	TRBD1
CASSVSASGSQETQYF	TGTGCCAGCAGCGTTTCGGCTAGCGGTTCCCAAGAGACCCAGTACTTC	TRBJ2-5	-	TRBV9	TRBD2
CASTWGLNYGYTF	TGTGCCAGCACATGGGGGCTTAACTATGGCTACACCTTC	TRBJ1-2	-	TRBV5-8	-
CASIRSGNTEAFF	TGTGCCAGCATTAGGTCAGGGAACACTGAAGCTTTCTTT	TRBJ1-1	-	TRBV7-9	-
CSASKGTGEYEQYF	TGCAGTGCTAGTAAAGGGACAGGGGAGTACGAGCAGTACTTC	TRBJ2-7	-	TRBV20-1	TRBD1
CASRASGVFTDTQYF	TGTGCCAGCAGGGCCTCAGGGGTCTTCACAGATACGCAGTATTTT	TRBJ2-3	-	TRBV6-5	-
CASSADRLAGGEQFF	TGCGCCAGCAGCGCTGACAGACTAGCCGGCGGTGAGCAGTTCTTC	TRBJ2-1	-	TRBV5-1	TRBD2
CASSQGFRDFGTDTQYF	TGCGCCAGCAGCCAGGGTTTCAGGGATTTCGGCACAGATACGCAGTATTTT	TRBJ2-3	once	TRBV5-1	-
CASSPQWSPSYSYGYTF	TGTGCCAGCAGCCCACAGTGGTCCCCCAGTTATAGCTATGGCTACACCTTC	TRBJ1-2	-	TRBV9	-
CASSSGGTGQKQFF	TGTGCCAGCAGCTCGGGGGGGACGGGACAGAAGCAGTTCTTC	TRBJ2-1	-	TRBV5-4	-
CASSLGTVGIGQYF	TGCGCCAGCAGCTTGGGAACGGTCGGGATAGGGCAGTACTTC	TRBJ2-7	-	TRBV5-1	-
CASRDVGLAGFTDTQYF	TGTGCCAGCAGGGACGTTGGACTAGCGGGGTTCACAGATACGCAGTATTTT	TRBJ2-3	-	TRBV7-9	TRBD2
CASSLAGRMNTGELFF	TGTGCCAGCAGCTTGGCAGGGCGGATGAACACCGGGGAGCTGTTTTTT	TRBJ2-2	-	TRBV5-4	-
CATSDSGAPNQPQHF	TGTGCCACCAGTGACTCAGGGGCCCCAAATCAGCCCCAGCATTTT	TRBJ1-5	-	TRBV24-1	-